Included here is one T cell receptor beta chain sequence, with context. After removal of 7 bases from V and 4 bases from J, the junction contained 10 bases not matched to a gene. CDR3 length: 15 amino acids. Germline V lookup: CDR1 SNHLY, CDR2 FYNNEI. Here immunoSEQ multiplex PCR was the method, and the copy in TCRdb shows in-frame clones only, minus some. The sample lists roughly 250,000 clones, around 89% occurring once. This record comes from a study of blood T cell repertoires in COVID-19. Sequencing was done on a sample of peripheral blood. This sequence originates from a man aged 30 to 45 with acute or convalescent COVID-19. The rearrangement uses TRBV2 and TRBJ1-2; TRBD1 agrees at 9 bases. The CDR3 DNA is TGTGCCAGCAACTTACGGACAGGGGAAAGCTATGGCTACACCTTC. This gives the protein CASNLRTGESYGYTF.